This passage covers 14 T cell receptor beta chains from one sample sequenced in a study of vaccination effects on CD4 cells after COVID-19. No antigen has been identified for these receptors. Under the ViraFEST assay, PBMC were stimulated with viral peptide pools so that antigen-specific CD4+ T cells expanded. Sequencing was performed afterwards. The culture ran for approximately 11 days before CD4+ T cells were isolated. The participants, recipients of two vaccine doses, got either BNT162b2 or mRNA-1273. The data were produced by immunoSEQ multiplex PCR, yet TCRdb's version contains in-frame clones alone and is incomplete. The table records roughly 70,000 clones, 76% of them present only once. This material consisted of CD4+ T cells from PBMCs cultured with HCoV-OC43 spike peptides, taken after COVID-19 vaccination. Specified subset: HCoV-OC43 spike overlapping peptide pool stimulation. These receptor sequences come from a human donor who received a COVID-19 vaccine.

The V gene is TRBV29-1, the J gene TRBJ2-5, with D hard to call. V gave up 7 bases and J gave up 5 bases, with 8 bases separating them. Germline V gives CDR1 SQVTM, CDR2 ANQGSEA. CDR3 length equals 10 residues. The CDR3 is CSARTETQYF. In DNA form, the CDR3 reads TGCAGCGCTCGGACGGAGACCCAGTACTTC.

The J gene is TRBJ1-5, the V gene TRBV19; TRBD1 agrees at 8 bases. CDR3 length: 13 amino acids. J was trimmed by 7 bases and V by 7 bases; bases with no gene match: 6. Germline V CDR1 and CDR2: LNHDA, SQIVND (reference sequence). The CDR3 coding sequence is TGTGCCAGTATCGGACAGGGTAGGCAGCCCCAGCATTTT. The encoded protein is CASIGQGRQPQHF.

The chain links TRBV18 to TRBJ1-2; D is unclear. Trimming stripped 4 bases from V and 2 bases from J, with 8 bases between. The germline V gene has CDR1 KGHSH and CDR2 LQKENI. This CDR3 has 13 residues. This CDR3 reads CASSQGRNYGYTF. The CDR3 DNA follows: TGTGCCAGCTCACAAGGGAGGAACTATGGCTACACCTTC.

This clone occurred a few times. This chain joins TRBV19 and TRBJ1-1; 11 nucleotides line up with TRBD1. This CDR3 spans 15 amino acids. Germline trimming cut 4 bases from V and 4 bases from J; bases unmatched to any gene: 5. The V gene's germline CDR1 is LNHDA and CDR2 SQIVND (reference sequence). CDR3 DNA sequence: TGTGCCAGTAGTAGCGGACAGGGGGCTGGCACTGAAGCTTTCTTT. This encodes CASSSGQGAGTEAFF.

The V call is TRBV9, the J call TRBJ2-5, with TRBD2 matching 8 bases. Germline V gene data show CDR1 as SGDLS and CDR2 as YYNGEE. The junction had 8 bases not matched to a gene; V was cut back by 2 bases and J by 5 bases. The CDR3 runs 15 residues. CDR3 in DNA: TGTGCCAGCAGCGTGGGCGGGGGGCCGGGGGAGACCCAGTACTTC. Translation: CASSVGGGPGETQYF. The full variable domain, its missing parts supplied by reference TRBV9 and TRBJ2-5, is DSGVTQTPKHLITATGQRVTLRCSPRSGDLSVYWYQQSLDQGLQFLIQYYNGEERAKGNILERFSAQQFPDLHSELNLSSLELGDSALYFCASSVGGGPGETQYFGPGTRLLVL.

This sequence joins TRBV6-6 and TRBJ1-3; 7 nucleotides agree with TRBD1. This CDR3 has 16 amino acids. Losses at the gene ends were 5 bases for V and 2 bases for J; bases not matched to a gene: 9. Germline values: CDR1 MNHNY, CDR2 SVGAGI (reference sequence). The CDR3 DNA reads TGTGCCAGCAGTCGATCGACAGGGACAACTGGAAACACCATATATTTT. The encoded protein is CASSRSTGTTGNTIYF.

The chain employs TRBV4-1 and TRBJ2-3; 14 bases line up with TRBD2. The V and J ends lost 5 bases and 5 bases, in that order; junction bases with no gene match: 21. The V gene's germline CDR1 is MGHRA and CDR2 YSYEKL. This CDR3 region has 21 residues. The CDR3 DNA reads as TGCGCCAGCAGCTCCAGCGCCGGGACTAGCGGGGGCCGAGGTCTTATAGATACGCAGTATTTT. It encodes CASSSSAGTSGGRGLIDTQYF.

The chain couples TRBV6-5 to TRBJ2-1; 7 positions match TRBD1. The CDR3 consists of 16 residues. J lost 6 bases, V lost 2 bases, and 10 bases had no gene match. Germline-derived CDR1 and CDR2 are MNHEY and SVGAGI. This chain's CDR3 is CASSYGSGTVTNEQFF. CDR3 sequence (DNA): TGTGCCAGCAGTTACGGCTCCGGGACAGTGACCAATGAGCAGTTCTTC.

The J gene is TRBJ2-2, the V gene TRBV9; no reliable D call. The CDR3 is 14 amino acids. Germline V gene sequence: CDR1 SGDLS, CDR2 YYNGEE. With 4 bases removed from V and 4 bases from J, the gap between germline ends came to 11 bases. The CDR3 sequence is CASSSSTVTGELFF. DNA for the CDR3: TGTGCCAGCAGCTCTTCGACGGTCACCGGGGAGCTGTTTTTT.

The chain carries TRBV5-1 and TRBJ2-3, with TRBD2 identical over 9 bases. CDR1 is SGHRS and CDR2 is YFSETQ in the germline V gene. The V gene end was trimmed by 0 bases and the J gene end by 1 base; junction bases not matched to a gene: 3. This CDR3 is 16 amino acids long. The CDR3 spells CASSLGASGGTDTQYF. In nucleotides, the CDR3 is TGCGCCAGCAGCTTGGGGGCTAGCGGGGGCACAGATACGCAGTATTTT. Based on the CDR3 plus reference TRBV5-1 and TRBJ2-3, the full variable domain is KAGVTQTPRYLIKTRGQQVTLSCSPISGHRSVSWYQQTPGQGLQFLFEYFSETQRNKGNFPGRFSGRQFSNSRSEMNVSTLELGDSALYLCASSLGASGGTDTQYFGPGTRLTVL.

The chain combines TRBV6-5 with TRBJ2-5; D gene uncertain. The ends were cut back, 5 bases at V and 6 bases at J, with 10 bases in the middle. CDR1 and CDR2 (germline): MNHEY, SVGAGI. The CDR3 loop spans 12 amino acids. The CDR3 region is CASSLLLKTQYF. As DNA, the CDR3 is TGTGCCAGCAGTCTCCTTTTAAAGACCCAGTACTTC.

The CDR3, as DNA: TGTGCCAGCAGTTGGACAGGCCTGAACACCGGGGAGCTGTTTTTT. This gives the protein CASSWTGLNTGELFF. The rearrangement uses TRBV6-4 and TRBJ2-2, with TRBD1 matching over 7 bases. The trim removed 5 bases at V and 1 base at J, leaving 4 bases unmatched. CDR1 and CDR2 (germline): MRHNA, SNTAGT. CDR3 size: 15 residues.

This chain joins TRBV9 and TRBJ2-5; weak D call: TRBD2 (7 bases). The V end lost 2 bases, the J end lost 0 bases, and 17 bases lay between the germline ends. The CDR3 spans 17 residues. The germline V gene encodes CDR1 SGDLS and CDR2 YYNGEE. The CDR3 sequence: CASSVSGGSGYQETQYF. CDR3 coding DNA: TGTGCCAGCAGCGTTTCGGGGGGCTCGGGGTACCAAGAGACCCAGTACTTC.

The genes are TRBV15 and TRBJ1-5, with unresolved D. This CDR3 is 13 amino acids long. Germline V CDR1 and CDR2: LNHNV, YYDKDF (reference sequence). Trimming removed 0 bases at V and 4 bases at J, with 4 bases between. This CDR3 is CATSRDPNQPQHF. CDR3 coding DNA: TGTGCCACCAGCAGAGATCCAAATCAGCCCCAGCATTTT.